One and the same sample provided the 13 T cell receptor beta chains below, sequenced in a study of blood T cell repertoires in COVID-19. Generated by immunoSEQ multiplex PCR, the TCRdb table keeps only in-frame clones and is missing some. The repertoire holds more than 150,000 clones, with approximately 90% as singletons. The sample comprised peripheral blood. The receptors originated from a woman between 35 and 50 years old with acute or convalescent COVID-19.

The rearrangement uses TRBV3-1 (or the pseudogene TRBV3-2) and TRBJ2-7; 9 positions match TRBD1. The CDR3 sequence is 14 residues long. With V trimmed by 8 bases and J by 6 bases, 11 bases remained unmatched. Germline V gene data show CDR1 as LGHDT and CDR2 as YNNKEL (reference sequence). This CDR3 is CASAPGQGLGEQYF. For the CDR3, the DNA is TGTGCCAGCGCACCGGGACAGGGTTTAGGCGAGCAGTACTTC.

This chain links TRBV6-5 with TRBJ2-2; 8 bases are shared with TRBD1. Germline CDR1 and CDR2: MNHEY and SVGAGI. This CDR3 has 15 residues. The ends lost 6 bases at V and 6 bases at J; junction bases unmatched: 9. The CDR3 DNA follows: TGTGCCAGCAGCGCCGGGGACAGGCCTGCCGGGGAGCTGTTTTTT. This codes for CASSAGDRPAGELFF.

The chain links TRBV19 to TRBJ1-1; 7 bases map to TRBD1. CDR1 and CDR2 (germline): LNHDA, SQIVND (reference sequence). V lost 8 bases, J lost 3 bases, and 15 bases stayed unmatched. The CDR3 has 16 amino acids. The CDR3, as DNA: TGTGCCAGTCACTTTAAACGTACAGGGGATTACACTGAAGCTTTCTTT. As protein: CASHFKRTGDYTEAFF. The variable domain in full, completed from reference TRBV19 and TRBJ1-1, reads DGGITQSPKYLFRKEGQNVTLSCEQNLNHDAMYWYRQDPGQGLRLIYYSQIVNDFQKGDIAEGYSVSREKKESFPLTVTSAQKNPTAFYLCASHFKRTGDYTEAFFGQGTRLTVV.

The chain carries TRBV2 and TRBJ2-3; perhaps TRBD1 as D (5 bases). This CDR3 region has 14 residues. Trimming removed 4 bases at V and 3 bases at J, with 11 bases between. Per germline, CDR1 SNHLY and CDR2 FYNNEI. The CDR3 is CASSVQGRTDTQYF. CDR3 nucleotide sequence: TGTGCCAGCAGTGTCCAGGGTAGGACAGATACGCAGTATTTT.

The chain couples TRBV7-9 to TRBJ1-1, with a weak D call TRBD1 (5 bases). Germline V lookup: CDR1 SEHNR, CDR2 FQNEAQ (reference sequence). V was clipped by 7 bases and J by 5 bases, with 11 bases between them. The CDR3 length is 12 residues. The CDR3, as DNA: TGTGCCAGCACCGACGGGGGTACTGAAGCTTTCTTT. It is translated as CASTDGGTEAFF.

The chain carries TRBV6-5 and TRBJ2-7; 7 bases are shared with TRBD1. CDR1 is MNHEY, CDR2 SVGAGI, per germline. This CDR3 region has 14 residues. J lost 6 bases, V lost 7 bases, and 12 bases had no gene match. CDR3 loop: CASTQPGQLREQYF. The CDR3 coding sequence is TGTGCCAGCACTCAACCGGGACAGCTTCGCGAGCAGTACTTC.

The V call is TRBV7-8, the J call TRBJ1-5; TRBD1 agrees at 7 bases. The junction had 9 bases not matched to a gene; V was cut back by 8 bases and J by 5 bases. The germline gives CDR1 SGHVS, CDR2 FQNEAQ. The CDR3 extends over 14 amino acids. The CDR3 sequence is CASAMTGFDQPQHF. CDR3 DNA sequence: TGTGCCAGCGCCATGACAGGGTTCGATCAGCCCCAGCATTTT. Full variable domain (missing parts from reference TRBV7-8 and TRBJ1-5): GAGVSQSPRYKVAKRGQDVALRCDPISGHVSLFWYQQALGQGPEFLTYFQNEAQLDKSGLPSDRFFAERPEGSVSTLKIQRTQQEDSAVYLCASAMTGFDQPQHFGDGTRLSIL.

As for this clone: Other DNA sequences from this sample encode an identical CDR3 as well. This rearrangement joins TRBV5-1 to TRBJ2-2, with D possibly being TRBD1 (6 bases). Germline CDR1 reads SGHRS; CDR2 reads YFSETQ. This CDR3 has 15 amino acids. Deletions cut 4 bases from V and 1 base from J, with 11 bases between. CDR3 coding DNA: TGCGCCAGCAGCCCCGGGACACTGAACACCGGGGAGCTGTTTTTT. Residues: CASSPGTLNTGELFF.

This chain joins TRBV29-1 and TRBJ2-1; TRBD1 is a possible D gene (6 bases). V was trimmed by 7 bases and J by 0 bases, leaving 13 bases between them. The CDR3 has 14 residues. Germline V lookup: CDR1 SQVTM, CDR2 ANQGSEA. In DNA form, the CDR3 reads TGCAGCGCCAACAGGGATAGCTCCTACAATGAGCAGTTCTTC. Its protein product is CSANRDSSYNEQFF.

This chain connects TRBV6-5 to TRBJ2-7; 9 bases agree with TRBD2. V shed 2 bases and J 2 bases; nucleotides not matched to a gene: 7. The CDR3 loop spans 16 amino acids. Per germline, CDR1 MNHEY and CDR2 SVGAGI. CDR3 sequence (DNA): TGTGCCAGCAGTTACCAGGCTAGCGGGACCCCCTACGAGCAGTACTTC. This translates into CASSYQASGTPYEQYF.

The chain couples TRBV7-3 to TRBJ2-5; perhaps TRBD1 as D (6 bases). V lost 5 bases and J 2 bases, leaving 9 bases between the germline ends. CDR3 size: 13 residues. CDR1 is SGHTA and CDR2 is FQGTGA in the germline V gene. The chain's CDR3 is CASSTGQQETQYF. DNA of the CDR3: TGTGCCAGCAGCACAGGACAGCAAGAGACCCAGTACTTC.

This chain uses TRBV11-3 with TRBJ1-3; D call uncertain. The CDR3 loop spans 15 amino acids. The germline V gene encodes CDR1 SGHNT and CDR2 YENEEA. Between the trimmed V and J ends, which lost 5 bases and 0 bases, there was a span of 11 bases. This CDR3 is CASSKNGHSGNTIYF. The CDR3 DNA follows: TGTGCCAGCAGCAAGAACGGTCACTCTGGAAACACCATATATTTT.

The rearrangement joins TRBV29-1 to TRBJ2-7, with TRBD2 matching 16 bases. Germline V gene sequence: CDR1 SQVTM, CDR2 ANQGSEA. Losses at the gene ends were 3 bases for V and 7 bases for J; bases not matched to a gene: 6. This CDR3 is 15 amino acids long. The CDR3: CSVDGTSGRVREQYF. The CDR3 DNA follows: TGCAGCGTTGACGGGACTAGCGGGAGGGTGAGGGAGCAGTACTTC.